The T cell receptor (beta chain) under discussion was sequenced for a study of long-term antiretroviral therapy in people with HIV (dated by TCRdb to the early 2020s). About the full investigation: Collection of the earliest samples took place about a decade ahead of the 2015 WHO recommendation for immediate ART, at a time when ART was typically delayed until CD4 counts fell. About 35% of the 30 participants with HIV were female. The cohort contributed about 200 cryopreserved PBMC samples from fewer than 35 adults with confirmed HIV infection, collected serially over a mean of about 6 years (range 1-12). Test extractions of a monoclonal T-cell line alongside fewer than 40 polyclonal samples showed no cross-contamination during QIAcube processing. A retrospective serial study tested whether ART initiation and durable HIV suppression were associated with changes in peripheral blood TRB repertoire composition and diversity.

Only one count was recorded for this clone. What this receptor recognizes is not known. No base quality information exists; no much larger clone differs at one position. Overall results and qualifications from the work: Starting ART was linked to a significant rise in TRB diversity, yet even with long-term ART the diversity remained significantly lower than in transplant donor controls. At every time point, the repertoire was dominated by expanded TRB clones first identified before ART initiation, although this dominance fluctuated and, in many PLHIV, declined after ART. Narrower CDR3 length ranges were observed in HIV repertoires than in controls, and an antigen-experienced repertoire with only a slight naive shift after ART was suggested by the network structure. Because cell numbers in pre-ART samples were limited, unsorted PBMC were profiled instead of sorted CD4+ and CD8+ T cells. Since PBMC availability was limited, sequencing covered only the TCR beta chain, with no alpha chain pairing. No data were available on ART adherence, viral resistance or therapy changes, limiting inferences about post-ART repertoire changes. The samples span the years 2004 to 2017, and the ART regimens used may be less effective than current regimens.

The germline V gene supplies CDR1 SGHDN and CDR2 FVKESK. Deletion took 7 bases off V and 1 base off J, with a span of 7 bases between the germline ends. From the cysteine through the phenylalanine, the CDR3 covers 13 amino acids. Just CDR3 DNA is preserved here, 39 bases in frame from base 1. The immunoSEQ hsTCRB v3.0 assay was used at survey level resolution to sequence the TRB variable region. The target sequencing depth for TRB was about 40,000-55,000 T-cell genomes per sample. An Illumina MiSeq with a v3 150-cycle kit was used to sequence the pooled TRB libraries. In the paper's pipeline: Analysis of repertoires was carried out in R inside a reproducible Nextflow workflow spanning QC, data transformation and analysis. LymphoSeq2, an R package for exploring AIRR-Seq data, was used to implement custom analyses. Four samples that produced fewer than 5000 total TRB sequences were removed, so 200 or so HIV repertoires were analyzed. Of the roughly 180 retained HIV repertoires, 55 to 60 were collected before and around 130 after ART initiation. Each repertoire was downsampled to 5000 TRB nucleotide sequences, and summary statistics were averaged across 100 downsampling iterations. Only TRB sequences with CDR3 regions of at least seven amino acids were retained for analysis. Diversity was measured with a Shannon entropy-derived clonality score and the Gini coefficient. In the repertoire networks, any two of the top 5000 CDR3 amino acid sequences were connected whenever the two sequences differed by an edit distance of one. For TRB CDR3 amino acid sequences, antigen specificity groups and MHC restriction were predicted with GLIPH2. To flag known associations with CMV, EBV, HIV or tissue antigens, CDR3 amino acid sequences were compared against VDJdb and McPAS-TCR. Pre-ART, post-ART and control groups were compared with Wilcoxon signed-rank tests and Holm-Bonferroni correction. Held by TCRdb, this immuneACCESS table contains in-frame sequences only and omits some clones. Under half of the omission traces to an unresolved V gene where checked; the cause of the rest is unknown. D and trimming come from the DNA, and the V and J calls and clone size come from that table. The sample yields about 36,000 clones; roughly 78% were counted once. The top ten clones comprise less than 6% of the sample.

Inclusion was restricted to participants for whom at least one PBMC sample before ART initiation and at least two post-ART samples were available. Treatment was received in the United States of America by all participants with HIV. Cryopreserved samples of roughly 0.85-11 million PBMC were thawed and washed before DNA extraction. At the time of the earliest PBMC sample, participants with HIV were aged between roughly 20 and 55 years. PBMC samples were contributed by each participant from 1-4 timepoints before ART initiation and 2-8 timepoints after ART initiation, with a median of 7 samples. For every participant, serial HIV viral load, CD4+ T-cell count, ART history and demographic data were obtained. Genomic DNA was extracted from unsorted PBMC with a Qiagen kit on a QIAcube, with processing performed in batches of 12 samples.

The source is a man aged 30 to 39 with HIV. The chain is encoded by TRBV14 joined to TRBJ2-2; no D segment can be confidently identified. The starting material was unsorted PBMCs, obtained 3.4 years after starting antiretroviral therapy. The bases are TGTGCCAGCACGTGGGGGAACACCGGGGAGCTGTTTTTT. Translated, this is CASTWGNTGELFF.